This T cell receptor (beta chain) came from a study of blood T cell repertoires in COVID-19. About the research overall: Sources were T cells, B-cell-depleted T cells, or PBMCs; the material itself was cDNA or gDNA.

With 1 base removed from V and 5 bases from J, the gap between germline ends came to 6 bases. The CDR3 consists of 13 residues. The germline gives CDR1 SGHRS, CDR2 YFSETQ. Clones were read by immunoSEQ multiplex PCR, and TCRdb kept only the in-frame ones, dropping some. The sample comprises about 150,000 clones, over 80% of which are singletons, and about 5.2% rests with the top ten. No more than 2 weeks before study entry, exposed participants had met a case of COVID-19. Sequencing input: PBMCs or T cells enriched from blood (not recorded which). This TCR came from a man between 65 and 85 years old who had been exposed to COVID-19. The chain has TRBV5-1 and TRBJ1-4; D remains ambiguous. CDR3 nucleotide sequence: TGCGCCAGCAGCTTGAACGGGAATGAAAAACTGTTTTTT. Residues: CASSLNGNEKLFF.